The sequence of this T cell receptor beta chain was determined in a study of blood T cells in healthy people across ages. Whole-study results and caveats: More naive CD4+ cells and higher diversity were found in long-lived than in aged donors. Because sorting was not performed, PBMCs prevented conclusive naive versus antigen-experienced comparison. Per million T cells, TCR beta diversity dropped about linearly as age rose.

This clonotype has more than one count but fewer than ten. Its antigen remains unknown. The CDR3 sequence is 15 residues long. V was cut by 5 bases and J by 1 base, with 15 bases left in between. Germline V gene data show CDR1 as SGHTA and CDR2 as FQGNSA. The second PCR ran roughly 6 to 12 cycles with a sample-barcoded 5' primer and J-beta primers. MiXCR was run by TCRdb on the 5' RACE reads, yielding one entry per CDR3 protein. The repertoire includes some 640,000 distinct CDR3 sequences, more than 40% of them detected once, and approximately 32% sits in the top ten. The sample comprised blood. This TCR derives from a woman aged 60-75 years in good health. The genes are TRBV7-2 and TRBJ2-7; possibly TRBD1 for D (8 bases). The CDR3: CASSTGGGGSYEQYF. The DNA for the CDR3 is TGTGCCAGCAGCACAGGGGGAGGGGGTTCCTACGAGCAGTACTTC.